These 6 T cell receptor beta chains came from one sample sequenced in a study of radiation and T cells in renal cell carcinoma (dated by TCRdb to the early 2020s). The sample's time point label is to be understood as: baseline pretreatment blood. The sample's treatment or condition label, in plain terms: 15 Gy SBRT to primary tumor, nephrectomy 4 weeks later. Library construction relied on the immunoSEQ multiplex PCR assay. The immuneACCESS repertoire file appears here via TCRdb, limited to in-frame rearrangements. These files lack a portion of the clones; in checked studies, under half of the deficit traces to unresolved V genes, and the cause of the others is not known. This sample comprises 100,000 to 150,000 clones, around 83% of them detected only once. The ten largest clones capture around 3% of the sample. The specimen was blood, collected from a patient whose treatment included radiotherapy and nephrectomy. These receptors all stem from a woman between 55 and 75 years old with renal cell carcinoma.

Comments on this clone: The same CDR3 also results from other DNA sequences found in this sample. The V and J genes are TRBV18 and TRBJ2-2, with TRBD1 matching 7 bases. The length of the CDR3 is 15 residues. Germline values: CDR1 KGHSH, CDR2 LQKENI. J gave up 3 bases and V 1 base, and 2 bases lay outside the gene matches. The CDR3 spells CASSPRQGDTGELFF. DNA for the CDR3: TGTGCCAGCTCACCACGACAGGGTGACACCGGGGAGCTGTTTTTT.

This sequence joins TRBV27 and TRBJ2-7; perhaps TRBD1 as D (6 bases). The CDR3 is 15 residues long. Trimming took 0 bases from V and 2 from J, leaving 11 bases between them. Per the germline V gene, CDR1 is MNHEY and CDR2 is SMNVEV (reference sequence). The CDR3 DNA reads as TGTGCCAGCAGTTTATCCCAAGGACAGCCCTACGAGCAGTACTTC. Its translation: CASSLSQGQPYEQYF.

The count of this clone is one. This chain joins TRBV28 and TRBJ2-7, with 7 bases matching TRBD1. Trimming removed 2 bases from V and 6 bases from J; junction bases left unmatched: 7. Germline lookup yields CDR1 MDHEN and CDR2 SYDVKM. The CDR3 extends over 14 amino acids. CDR3 bases: TGTGCCAGCAGTTTAAGGGGGCGAAGGGGCGAGCAGTACTTC. Its protein product is CASSLRGRRGEQYF.

The rearrangement links TRBV7-2 to TRBJ2-7; TRBD1 is a possible D gene (7 bases). V lost 4 bases to trimming and J lost 0 bases, with 16 bases between them. The CDR3 spans 16 residues. From germline, CDR1 is SGHTA and CDR2 FQGNSA. CDR3: CASSWAGGTNSYEQYF. The CDR3 nucleotides are TGTGCCAGCAGCTGGGCAGGGGGGACCAACTCCTACGAGCAGTACTTC.

The chain is built from TRBV7-2 and TRBJ1-1; a possible D gene is TRBD1 (5 bases). The CDR3 extends over 15 amino acids. Trimming removed 3 bases from V and 0 bases from J, with 11 bases in between. In germline, CDR1 is SGHTA, CDR2 FQGNSA. The CDR3 sequence is CASSFFQGLNTEAFF. Written as DNA, the CDR3 is TGTGCCAGCAGCTTTTTTCAGGGTTTGAACACTGAAGCTTTCTTT.

The chain couples TRBV2 to TRBJ1-6; D may be TRBD1 (5 bases). This CDR3 contains 15 residues. V shed 6 bases and J shed 6 bases, with 15 bases lying between them. Germline V gene data show CDR1 as SNHLY and CDR2 as FYNNEI. The CDR3 region is CASRENQGFNSPLHF. The CDR3 nucleotides are TGTGCCAGCAGGGAAAACCAGGGATTTAATTCACCCCTCCACTTT.